The TCR beta chain under discussion was sequenced for a study of CD8+ T cells in alopecia areata. In each case, RNA was isolated and then reverse transcribed into cDNA as the sequencing template. The data were produced by immunoSEQ multiplex PCR, yet TCRdb's version contains in-frame clones alone and is incomplete. Of 150,000 to 200,000 clones in the sample, 50% to 70% were seen once. As for treatment: oral pan-JAK inhibitor, 5-10 mg twice daily. This receptor was identified in a human donor with alopecia areata. The sequencing here drew on CD4+ T cells sorted from blood, taken around week 50, from a patient treated with tofacitinib.

CDR3 sequence (DNA): TGTGCCAGCAGCTTGACAGGTCTGTGGGGCTACACCTTC. It is translated as CASSLTGLWGYTF. V usage is TRBV5-6 and J usage is TRBJ1-2; a weak D match, TRBD1 (5 bases). This CDR3 is 13 amino acids long. Germline values: CDR1 SGHDT, CDR2 YYEEEE. V was clipped by 1 base and J by 8 bases, with 12 bases between them.